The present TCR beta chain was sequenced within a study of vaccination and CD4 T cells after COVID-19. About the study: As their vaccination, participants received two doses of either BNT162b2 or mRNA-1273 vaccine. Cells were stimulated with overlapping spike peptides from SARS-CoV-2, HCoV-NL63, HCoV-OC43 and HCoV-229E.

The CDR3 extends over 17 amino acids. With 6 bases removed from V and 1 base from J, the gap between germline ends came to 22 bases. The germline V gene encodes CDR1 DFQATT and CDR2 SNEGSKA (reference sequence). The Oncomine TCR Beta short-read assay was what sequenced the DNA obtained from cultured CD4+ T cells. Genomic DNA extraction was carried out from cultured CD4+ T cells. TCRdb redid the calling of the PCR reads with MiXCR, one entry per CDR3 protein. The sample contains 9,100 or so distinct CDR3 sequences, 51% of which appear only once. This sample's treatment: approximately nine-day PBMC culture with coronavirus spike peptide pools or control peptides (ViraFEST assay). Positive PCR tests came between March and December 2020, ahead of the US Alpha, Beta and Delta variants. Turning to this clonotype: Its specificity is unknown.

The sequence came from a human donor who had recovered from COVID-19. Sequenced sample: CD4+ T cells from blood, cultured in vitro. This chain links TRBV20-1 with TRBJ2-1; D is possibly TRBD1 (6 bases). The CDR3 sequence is CSALTTGSGWSYNEQFF. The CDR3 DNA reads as TGCAGTGCCCTAACGACAGGTTCGGGGTGGTCCTACAATGAGCAGTTCTTC.